The source of this TCR beta chain is a study of blood T cells in healthy people across ages. A second PCR, run for about 7 to 11 cycles, used a sample-barcoded 5' primer plus a J-beta primer mix. TCRdb itself ran the 5' RACE reads through MiXCR, one entry per CDR3 protein. Of around 2 million distinct CDR3 sequences listed, about two fifths were seen once; the top ten hold more than 20%. The CDR3 sequence is 14 residues long. V was pared by 1 base and J by 5 bases, with 9 bases between. Germline CDR1 is MNHEY and CDR2 is SVGAGI. This clonotype has just a few counts. The sequenced sample was blood. The TCR comes from a human donor in good health. This chain links TRBV6-5 with TRBJ1-5; TRBD1 might be the D (5 bases). CDR3 nucleotides: TGTGCCAGCAGTTACTGGCAGGGAGATCAGCCCCAGCATTTT. The encoded protein is CASSYWQGDQPQHF.